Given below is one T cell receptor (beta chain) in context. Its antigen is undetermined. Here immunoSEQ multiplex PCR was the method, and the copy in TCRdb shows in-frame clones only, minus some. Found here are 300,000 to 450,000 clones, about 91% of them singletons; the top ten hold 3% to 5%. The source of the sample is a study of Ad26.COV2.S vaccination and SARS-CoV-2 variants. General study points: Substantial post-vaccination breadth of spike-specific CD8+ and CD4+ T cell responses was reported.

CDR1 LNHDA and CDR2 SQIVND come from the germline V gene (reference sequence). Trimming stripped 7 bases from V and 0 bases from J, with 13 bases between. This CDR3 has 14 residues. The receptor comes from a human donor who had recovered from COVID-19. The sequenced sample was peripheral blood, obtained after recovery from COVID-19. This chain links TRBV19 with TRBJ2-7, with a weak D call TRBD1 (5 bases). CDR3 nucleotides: TGTGCCAGTACTTGGACACCTCGCTCCTACGAGCAGTACTTC. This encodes CASTWTPRSYEQYF. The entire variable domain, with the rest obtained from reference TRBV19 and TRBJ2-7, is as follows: DGGITQSPKYLFRKEGQNVTLSCEQNLNHDAMYWYRQDPGQGLRLIYYSQIVNDFQKGDIAEGYSVSREKKESFPLTVTSAQKNPTAFYLCASTWTPRSYEQYFGPGTRLTVT.